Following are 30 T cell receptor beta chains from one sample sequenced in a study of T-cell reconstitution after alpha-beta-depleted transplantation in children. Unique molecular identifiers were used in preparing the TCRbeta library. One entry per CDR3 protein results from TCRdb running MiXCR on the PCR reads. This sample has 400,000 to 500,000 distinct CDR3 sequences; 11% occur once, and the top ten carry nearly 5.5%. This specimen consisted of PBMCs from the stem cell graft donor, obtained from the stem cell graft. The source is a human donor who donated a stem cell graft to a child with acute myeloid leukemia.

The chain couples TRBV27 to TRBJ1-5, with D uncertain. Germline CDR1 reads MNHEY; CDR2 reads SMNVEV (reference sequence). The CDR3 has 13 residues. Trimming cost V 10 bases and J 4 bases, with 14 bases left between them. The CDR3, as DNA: TGTGCCACCTCCCTCGGGAGAAATCAGCCCCAGCATTTT. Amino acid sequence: CATSLGRNQPQHF.

The CDR3 DNA sequence: TGCAGCGTTGAACTAGCAGAGCCAGATACGCAGTATTTT. It is translated as CSVELAEPDTQYF. The V call is TRBV29-1, the J call TRBJ2-3; D possibly corresponds to TRBD2 (5 bases). The germline V gene has CDR1 SQVTM and CDR2 ANQGSEA. This CDR3 spans 13 amino acids. Trimming removed 2 bases at V and 4 bases at J, with 10 bases between.

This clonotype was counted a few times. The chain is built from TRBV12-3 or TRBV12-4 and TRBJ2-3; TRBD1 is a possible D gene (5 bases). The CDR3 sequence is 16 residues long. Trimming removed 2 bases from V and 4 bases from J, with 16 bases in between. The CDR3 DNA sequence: TGTGCCAGCAGTTTATTAGTGGGGCTAGGGTCAGATACGCAGTATTTT. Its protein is CASSLLVGLGSDTQYF.

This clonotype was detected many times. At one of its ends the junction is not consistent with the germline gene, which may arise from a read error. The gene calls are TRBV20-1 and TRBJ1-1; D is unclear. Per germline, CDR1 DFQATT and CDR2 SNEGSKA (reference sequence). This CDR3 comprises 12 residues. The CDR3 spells CSASGTNAEAFF. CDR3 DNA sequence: TGCAGTGCTAGTGGCACGAACGCTGAAGCTTTCTTT.

The CDR3 DNA sequence: TGTGCCAGCAGTAGGGAGACAGGGGGCTTTTTGACAGATACGCAGTATTTT. It is translated as CASSRETGGFLTDTQYF. V is TRBV12-3 or TRBV12-4 and J is TRBJ2-3, with 10 bases matching TRBD1. V was clipped by 5 bases and J by 3 bases; unmatched bases: 11. The length of the CDR3 is 17 residues.

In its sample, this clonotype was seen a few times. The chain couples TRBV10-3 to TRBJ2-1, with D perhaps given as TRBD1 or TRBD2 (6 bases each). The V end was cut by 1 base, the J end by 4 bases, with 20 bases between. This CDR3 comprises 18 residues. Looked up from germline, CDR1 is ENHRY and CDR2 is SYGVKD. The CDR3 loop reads CAISEFKGGGPHYNEQFF. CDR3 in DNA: TGTGCCATCAGTGAGTTTAAAGGAGGGGGGCCGCATTACAATGAGCAGTTCTTC.

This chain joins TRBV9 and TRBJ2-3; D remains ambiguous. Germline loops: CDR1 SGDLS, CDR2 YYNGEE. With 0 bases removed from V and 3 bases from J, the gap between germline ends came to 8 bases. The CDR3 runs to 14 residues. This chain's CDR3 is CASSVARATDTQYF. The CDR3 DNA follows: TGTGCCAGCAGCGTAGCTAGGGCAACAGATACGCAGTATTTT.

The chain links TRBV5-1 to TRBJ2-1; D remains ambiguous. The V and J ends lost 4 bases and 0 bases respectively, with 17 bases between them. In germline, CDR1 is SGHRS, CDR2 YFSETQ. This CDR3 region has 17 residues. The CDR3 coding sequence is TGCGCCAGCAGCAGCTCCGTGGACCCAAGCTCCTACAATGAGCAGTTCTTC. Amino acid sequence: CASSSSVDPSSYNEQFF. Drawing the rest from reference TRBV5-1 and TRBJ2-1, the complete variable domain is KAGVTQTPRYLIKTRGQQVTLSCSPISGHRSVSWYQQTPGQGLQFLFEYFSETQRNKGNFPGRFSGRQFSNSRSEMNVSTLELGDSALYLCASSSSVDPSSYNEQFFGPGTRLTVL.

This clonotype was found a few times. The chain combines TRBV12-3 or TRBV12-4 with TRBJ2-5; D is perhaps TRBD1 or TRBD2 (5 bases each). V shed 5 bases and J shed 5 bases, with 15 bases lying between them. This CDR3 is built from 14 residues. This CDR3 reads CASSARDRRETQYF. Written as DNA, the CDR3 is TGTGCCAGCAGTGCAAGGGACCGGCGGGAGACCCAGTACTTC.

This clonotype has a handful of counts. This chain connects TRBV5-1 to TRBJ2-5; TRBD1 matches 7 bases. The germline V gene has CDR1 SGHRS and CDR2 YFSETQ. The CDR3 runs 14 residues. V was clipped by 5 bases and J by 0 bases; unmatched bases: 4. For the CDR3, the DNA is TGCGCCAGCAGAACCGGGACAGACCAAGAGACCCAGTACTTC. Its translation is CASRTGTDQETQYF.

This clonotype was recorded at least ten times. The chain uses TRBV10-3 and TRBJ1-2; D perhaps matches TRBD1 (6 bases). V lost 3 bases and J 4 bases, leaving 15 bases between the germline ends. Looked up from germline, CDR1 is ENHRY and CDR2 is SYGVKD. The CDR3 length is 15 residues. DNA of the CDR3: TGTGCCATCAGTGAACTCCAGGGGCCGAGCTATGGCTACACCTTC. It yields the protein CAISELQGPSYGYTF.

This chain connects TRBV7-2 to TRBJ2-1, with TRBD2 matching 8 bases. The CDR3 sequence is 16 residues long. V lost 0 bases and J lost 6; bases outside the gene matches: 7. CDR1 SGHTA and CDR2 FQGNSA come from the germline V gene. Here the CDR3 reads CASSLAGSGTINEQFF. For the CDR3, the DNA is TGTGCCAGCAGCTTAGCGGGTAGCGGGACAATCAATGAGCAGTTCTTC. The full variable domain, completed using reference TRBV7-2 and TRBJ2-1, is GAGVSQSPSNKVTEKGKDVELRCDPISGHTALYWYRQSLGQGLEFLIYFQGNSAPDKSGLPSDRFSAERTGGSVSTLTIQRTQQEDSAVYLCASSLAGSGTINEQFFGPGTRLTVL.

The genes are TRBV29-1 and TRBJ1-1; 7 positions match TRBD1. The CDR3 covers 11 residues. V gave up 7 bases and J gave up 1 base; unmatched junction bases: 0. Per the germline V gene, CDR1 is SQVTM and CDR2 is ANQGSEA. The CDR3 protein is CSDRGNTEAFF. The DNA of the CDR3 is TGCAGCGACAGGGGGAACACTGAAGCTTTCTTT. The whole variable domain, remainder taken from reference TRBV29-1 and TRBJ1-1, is SAVISQKPSRDICQRGTSLTIQCQVDSQVTMMFWYRQQPGQSLTLIATANQGSEATYESGFVIDKFPISRPNLTFSTLTVSNMSPEDSSIYLCSDRGNTEAFFGQGTRLTVV.

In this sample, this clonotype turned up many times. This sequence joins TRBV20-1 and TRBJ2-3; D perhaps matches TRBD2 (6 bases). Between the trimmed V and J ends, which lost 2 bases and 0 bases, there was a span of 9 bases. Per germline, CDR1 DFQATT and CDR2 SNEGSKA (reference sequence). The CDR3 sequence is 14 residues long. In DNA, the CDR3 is TGCAGTGCTAGATCCGGGACTAGCACAGATACGCAGTATTTT. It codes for CSARSGTSTDTQYF.

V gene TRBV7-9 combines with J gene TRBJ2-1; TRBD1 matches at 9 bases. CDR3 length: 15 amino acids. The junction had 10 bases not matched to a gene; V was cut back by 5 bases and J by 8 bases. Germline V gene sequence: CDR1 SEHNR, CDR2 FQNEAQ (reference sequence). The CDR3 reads CASSTRRTGEDEQFF. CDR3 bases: TGTGCCAGCAGCACCCGCAGGACAGGGGAGGATGAGCAGTTCTTC.

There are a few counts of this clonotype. The CDR3 DNA sequence: TGTGCCAGCTCACCACCGGCAATGGGGGATACGCAGTATTTT. Amino acid sequence: CASSPPAMGDTQYF. This chain joins TRBV18 and TRBJ2-3; D is unresolved. With 0 bases removed from V and 6 bases from J, the gap between germline ends came to 10 bases. Looked up from germline, CDR1 is KGHSH and CDR2 is LQKENI. This CDR3 region has 14 residues.

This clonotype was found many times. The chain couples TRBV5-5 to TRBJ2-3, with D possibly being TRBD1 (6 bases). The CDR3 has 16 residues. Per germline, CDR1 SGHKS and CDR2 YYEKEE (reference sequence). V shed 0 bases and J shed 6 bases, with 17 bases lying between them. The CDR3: CASSLGGGFRMDTQYF. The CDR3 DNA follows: TGTGCCAGCAGCTTGGGAGGGGGATTTCGAATGGATACGCAGTATTTT. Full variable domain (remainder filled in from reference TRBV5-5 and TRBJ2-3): DAGVTQSPTHLIKTRGQQVTLRCSPISGHKSVSWYQQVLGQGPQFIFQYYEKEERGRGNFPDRFSARQFPNYSSELNVNALLLGDSALYLCASSLGGGFRMDTQYFGPGTRLTVL.

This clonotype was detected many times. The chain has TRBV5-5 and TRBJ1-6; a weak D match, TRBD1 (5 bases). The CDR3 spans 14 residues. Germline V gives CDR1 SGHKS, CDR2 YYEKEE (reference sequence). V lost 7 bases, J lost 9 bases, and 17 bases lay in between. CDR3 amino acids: CASSKGEAGSPLHF. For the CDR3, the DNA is TGTGCCAGCTCTAAAGGGGAAGCGGGTTCACCCCTCCACTTT. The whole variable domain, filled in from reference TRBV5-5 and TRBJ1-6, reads DAGVTQSPTHLIKTRGQQVTLRCSPISGHKSVSWYQQVLGQGPQFIFQYYEKEERGRGNFPDRFSARQFPNYSSELNVNALLLGDSALYLCASSKGEAGSPLHFGNGTRLTVT.

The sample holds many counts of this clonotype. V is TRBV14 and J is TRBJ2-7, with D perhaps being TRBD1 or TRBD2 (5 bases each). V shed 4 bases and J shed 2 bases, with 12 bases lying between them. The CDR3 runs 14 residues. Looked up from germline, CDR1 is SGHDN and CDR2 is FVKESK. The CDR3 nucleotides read TGTGCCAGCAGCCTCATGACGGGACCCTACGAGCAGTACGTC. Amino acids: CASSLMTGPYEQYV.

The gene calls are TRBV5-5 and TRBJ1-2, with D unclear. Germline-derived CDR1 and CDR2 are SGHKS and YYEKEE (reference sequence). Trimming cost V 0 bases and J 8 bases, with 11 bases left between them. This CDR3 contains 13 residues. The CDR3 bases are TGTGCCAGCAGCTTGGAGTTGGATAGGGGCTACACCTTC. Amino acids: CASSLELDRGYTF.

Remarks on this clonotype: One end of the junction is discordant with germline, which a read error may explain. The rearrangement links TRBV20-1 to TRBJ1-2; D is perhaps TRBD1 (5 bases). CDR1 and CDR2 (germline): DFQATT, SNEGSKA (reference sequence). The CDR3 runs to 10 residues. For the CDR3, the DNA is TGCAGTGCTGAGGCGGGGCTCCCCTACTTC. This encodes CSAEAGLPYF.

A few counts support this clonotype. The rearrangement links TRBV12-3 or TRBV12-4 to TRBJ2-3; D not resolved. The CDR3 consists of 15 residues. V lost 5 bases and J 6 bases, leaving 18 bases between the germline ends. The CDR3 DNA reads TGTGCCAGCAGTCCCCCCAACCATTCCCCTGATACGCAGTATTTT. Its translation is CASSPPNHSPDTQYF.

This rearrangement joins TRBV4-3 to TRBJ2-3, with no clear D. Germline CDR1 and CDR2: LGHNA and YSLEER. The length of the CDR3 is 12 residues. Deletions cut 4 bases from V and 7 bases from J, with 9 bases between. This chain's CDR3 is CASSPTGYTQYF. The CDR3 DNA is TGCGCCAGCAGCCCCACCGGCTATACGCAGTATTTT.

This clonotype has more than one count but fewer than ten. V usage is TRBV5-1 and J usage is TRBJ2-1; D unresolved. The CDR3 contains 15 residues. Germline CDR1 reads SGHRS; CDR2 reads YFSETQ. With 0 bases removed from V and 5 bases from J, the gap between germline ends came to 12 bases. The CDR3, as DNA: TGCGCCAGCAGCTTGGCCCCAGGAGAGCACAATGAGCAGTTCTTC. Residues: CASSLAPGEHNEQFF.

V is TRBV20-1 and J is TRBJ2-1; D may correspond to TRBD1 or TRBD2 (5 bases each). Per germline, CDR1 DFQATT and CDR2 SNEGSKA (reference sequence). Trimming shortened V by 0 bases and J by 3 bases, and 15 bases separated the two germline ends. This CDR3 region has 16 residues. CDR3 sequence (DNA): TGCAGTGCTAGAGATCCGGGACCCCAGGGCTACAATGAGCAGTTCTTC. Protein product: CSARDPGPQGYNEQFF.

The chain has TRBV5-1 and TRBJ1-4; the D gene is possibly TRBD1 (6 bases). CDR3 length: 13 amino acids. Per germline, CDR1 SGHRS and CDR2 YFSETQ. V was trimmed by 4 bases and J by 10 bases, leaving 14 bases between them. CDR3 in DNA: TGCGCCAGCAGCGCCGAGGGGGTTGGAAAACTGTTTTTT. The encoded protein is CASSAEGVGKLFF.

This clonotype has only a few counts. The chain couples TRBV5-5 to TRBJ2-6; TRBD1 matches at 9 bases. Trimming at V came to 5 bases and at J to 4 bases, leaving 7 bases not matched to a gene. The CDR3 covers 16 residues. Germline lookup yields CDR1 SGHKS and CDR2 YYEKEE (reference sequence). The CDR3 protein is CASRTGTGTGANVLTF. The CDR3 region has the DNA TGTGCCAGCAGAACCGGGACAGGGACCGGGGCCAACGTCCTGACTTTC.

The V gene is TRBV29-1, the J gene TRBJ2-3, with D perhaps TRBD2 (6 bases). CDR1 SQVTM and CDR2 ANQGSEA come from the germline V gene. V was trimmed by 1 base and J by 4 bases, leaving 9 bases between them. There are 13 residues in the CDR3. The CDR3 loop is CSVEGDFADTQYF. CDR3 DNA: TGCAGCGTTGAAGGGGACTTTGCAGATACGCAGTATTTT.

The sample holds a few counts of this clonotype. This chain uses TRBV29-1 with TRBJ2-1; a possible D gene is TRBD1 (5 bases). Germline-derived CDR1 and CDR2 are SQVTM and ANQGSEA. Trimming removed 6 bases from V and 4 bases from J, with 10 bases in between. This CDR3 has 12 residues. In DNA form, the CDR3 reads TGCAGCGTGGACAATGGGTACAATGAGCAGTTCTTC. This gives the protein CSVDNGYNEQFF.

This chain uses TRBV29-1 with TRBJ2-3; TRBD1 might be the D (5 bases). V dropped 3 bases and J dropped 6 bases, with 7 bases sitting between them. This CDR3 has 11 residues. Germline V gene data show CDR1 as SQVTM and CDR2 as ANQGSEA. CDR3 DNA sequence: TGCAGCGTTGACCCAGGGGATACGCAGTATTTT. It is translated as CSVDPGDTQYF.